This TCR beta chain was obtained from a study of blood T cells in healthy people across ages. CDR1 LGHNA and CDR2 YSLEER come from the germline V gene. Trimming pared 0 bases from V and 0 bases from J, leaving 19 bases between. This CDR3 contains 19 residues. Next came a second PCR, run for about 7 to 12 cycles, which used a sample-barcoded 5' primer along with a J-beta primer mix. In TCRdb, the 5' RACE reads were re-called with MiXCR into one record per CDR3 protein. Among around 1,000,000 distinct CDR3 sequences listed, 20% to 25% were seen once. The same sample was also used in a study of T cells of mothers and their children.

The chain combines TRBV4-3 with TRBJ2-3; D is uncertain. The TCR sequence derives from a girl aged 2-10 years in good health. The sequenced material came from blood. In DNA, the CDR3 is TGCGCCAGCAGCCAAGATGGGGTGGGTCTACCATCTAGCACAGATACGCAGTATTTT. This translates into CASSQDGVGLPSSTDTQYF.